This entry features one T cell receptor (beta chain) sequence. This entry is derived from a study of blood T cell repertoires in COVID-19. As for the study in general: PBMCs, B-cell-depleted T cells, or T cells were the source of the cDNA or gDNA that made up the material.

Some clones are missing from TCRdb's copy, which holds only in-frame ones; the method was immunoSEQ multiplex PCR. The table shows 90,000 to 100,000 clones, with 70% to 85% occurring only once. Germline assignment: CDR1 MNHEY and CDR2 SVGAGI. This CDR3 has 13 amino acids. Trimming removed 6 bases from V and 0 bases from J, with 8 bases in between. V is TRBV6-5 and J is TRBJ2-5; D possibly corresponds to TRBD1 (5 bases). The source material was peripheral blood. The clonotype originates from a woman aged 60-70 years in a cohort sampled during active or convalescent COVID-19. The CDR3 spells CASRDSNQETQYF. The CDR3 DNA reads TGTGCCAGCAGAGACAGTAACCAAGAGACCCAGTACTTC.